This T cell receptor beta chain was captured in a study of CXCR3-negative and CXCR3-positive naive CD8 T cells. Researchers sorted 300,000 cells of each CD8+ T cell subset in triplicate. A CD45RO-CCR7+CD27+CD95- phenotype identified naive CD8+ T cells. As regards this clonotype: Its antigen is as yet unknown.

Study findings and constraints: Cryopreservation partially lowered CXCR3 expression, so most assays used fresh PBMCs. Relative to memory CD8+ cells, whose diversity was much lower, both naive subsets had comparably high diversity. For CXCR3-positive naive cells, TRB CDR3s were more hydrophobic than those of CXCR3-negative naive cells.

It was by 5' RACE with UMI labels that the TRB cDNA libraries were prepared. TCRdb re-called the 5' RACE reads; every CDR3 protein appears as one record, without DNA. This listing includes about 150,000 distinct CDR3 sequences. The CDR3 length is 15 residues. Germline lookup yields CDR1 SQVTM and CDR2 ANQGSEA. Sample: naive CXCR3+ CD8+ T cells from blood. As to subset: CD45RO-CCR7+CD27+CD95- naive CD8+ T cells expressing CXCR3 (TNR3+). The chain uses TRBV29-1 and TRBJ2-1; TCRdb's assignment of TRBD2 cannot be checked, as there is no DNA. The sequence was collected from a human donor in good health. Some clones in this sample may be carry-over from other donors' samples. CDR3 region: CSVVGLAVPYNEQFF.